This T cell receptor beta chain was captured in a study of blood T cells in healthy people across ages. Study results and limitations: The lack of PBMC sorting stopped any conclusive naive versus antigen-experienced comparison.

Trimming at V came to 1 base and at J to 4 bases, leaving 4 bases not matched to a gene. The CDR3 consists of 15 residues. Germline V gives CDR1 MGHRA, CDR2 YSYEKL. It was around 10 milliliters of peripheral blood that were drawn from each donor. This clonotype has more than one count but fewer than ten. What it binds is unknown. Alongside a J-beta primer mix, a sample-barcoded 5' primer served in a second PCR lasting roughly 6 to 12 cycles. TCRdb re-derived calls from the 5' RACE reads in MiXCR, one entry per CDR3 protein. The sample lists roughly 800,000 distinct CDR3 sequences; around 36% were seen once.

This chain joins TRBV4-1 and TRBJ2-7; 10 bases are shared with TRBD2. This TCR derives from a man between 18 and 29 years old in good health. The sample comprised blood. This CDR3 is CASSQVWTSGYEQYF. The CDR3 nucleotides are TGCGCCAGCAGCCAAGTGTGGACTAGCGGTTACGAGCAGTACTTC.